The subject of this entry is one T cell receptor (beta chain). Its target is unknown. The sample originates from a study of beta chain features in type 1 diabetes. Whole-study context: No patient-donor differences in age, gender, total cells or subset yield.

Study-level results: For TCRB rearrangement, an influence of HLA type remained unresolved here. When VDJ junctions were examined, type 1 diabetes patients showed fewer insertions and more deletions.

Expressed TCRB transcripts were sequenced because the isolated RNA had all been reverse transcribed beforehand. Repertoires were generated with immunoSEQ multiplex PCR, while TCRdb's copy carries only in-frame clones and drops some. The sample lists 850,000 to 900,000 clones; 17% were seen once. CDR1 and CDR2 (germline): SGHRS, YFSETQ. CDR3 length equals 14 residues. V was shortened by 3 bases and J by 0 bases, with 10 bases between the two germline ends. Based on CD45RO/CCR7/CD25/CD127/CD95/CD27, CD4+ regulatory, stem cell-like memory, naive and central memory cells were sorted. This receptor was taken from a woman aged 18-29 years in good health. The rearrangement joins TRBV5-1 to TRBJ2-7; D is perhaps TRBD1 (6 bases). Sequenced input: naive CD4+ T cells from blood. The CDR3 reads CASSSGHLSYEQYF. CDR3 DNA: TGCGCCAGCAGCTCGGGACACCTCTCCTACGAGCAGTACTTC.